This T cell receptor beta chain was captured by sequencing in a study of human T cells and chemical hapten exposure. Study summary: Alopecia universalis, totalis or areata was present in patients who were mostly female.

At least ten counts were recorded for this clonotype. CDR3 length: 16 residues. CDR1 is SGHDN, CDR2 FVKESK, per germline. Trimming took off 5 bases at V and 2 bases at J, with 16 bases between the two ends. TCRdb reprocessed the RACE reads with MiXCR, giving one entry per CDR3 protein. The table has about 84,000 distinct CDR3 sequences, roughly a tenth seen once. Time point here: patch test 2, 6 weeks after DPC sensitization. Treatment of the sample: therapeutic diphenylcyclopropenone sensitization with weekly scalp DPC. The receptor was derived from a woman aged 50 to 65 with alopecia areata. Some clones in this sample may be carry-over from other donors' samples. The gene calls are TRBV14 and TRBJ2-1, with TRBD2 as a possible D gene (6 bases). The starting material was whole blood, obtained in connection with sensitization to the hapten diphenylcyclopropenone (DPC). The CDR3 loop reads CASSSEGIAAYNEQFF. In nucleotides, the CDR3 is TGTGCCAGCAGCTCGGAGGGGATAGCAGCCTACAATGAGCAGTTCTTC.